This entry concerns a single TCR beta chain. This CDR3 spans 13 amino acids. The V gene's germline CDR1 is KGHSH and CDR2 LQKENI. With 3 bases removed from V and 6 bases from J, the gap between germline ends came to 10 bases. Universal primer sites and UMIs were introduced during 5'RACE template-switching synthesis of TCR cDNA. TCRdb recomputed calls from the 5' RACE reads with MiXCR, one row per CDR3 protein. The sample yields some 560,000 distinct CDR3 sequences, roughly 19% seen once. This entry belongs to a study of T cells after yellow fever vaccination. Study-level background: For low cell numbers, libraries were made with SMART-Seq v4 Ultra Low Input.

The receptor comes from a man aged 30-40 years who received the YFV17D yellow fever vaccine. The rearrangement links TRBV18 to TRBJ2-3, with D unresolved. This specimen consisted of PBMCs, obtained 15 days after the yellow fever booster vaccination. CDR3 sequence reads: CASSPPSIDTQYF. CDR3 DNA sequence: TGTGCCAGCTCACCTCCATCTATCGATACGCAGTATTTT.